Sequencing of this T cell receptor beta chain was carried out in a study of blood T cell repertoires in COVID-19. About the study: Sites in the United States, Italy and Spain provided acute and convalescent COVID-19 samples. Sample material is recorded as cDNA or gDNA derived from T cells, B-cell-depleted T cells, or PBMCs.

Trimming removed 4 bases at V and 0 bases at J, with 30 bases between. Germline CDR1 and CDR2: MGHRA and YSYEKL. The CDR3 sequence is 22 residues long. This clone has a handful of counts. As handled by the study authors: Amplification with reference gene primers provided the estimates of nucleated cell counts. Using immunoSEQ multiplex PCR, the repertoire was profiled, and TCRdb retains in-frame clones only, with some absent. Clone size and the V and J calls come from that table; the DNA yielded D and trimming. The sample carries some 240,000 clones, roughly 90% recorded once. The sample taken for sequencing was peripheral blood. This TCR came from a man aged 55 to 70 who had recovered from COVID-19. The rearrangement uses TRBV4-1 and TRBJ2-2; TRBD2 is a possible D gene (6 bases). The CDR3 sequence is CASSPKGSSGKRSWTNTGELFF. For the CDR3, the DNA is TGCGCCAGCAGCCCCAAAGGAAGTAGCGGAAAAAGATCCTGGACGAACACCGGGGAGCTGTTTTTT.